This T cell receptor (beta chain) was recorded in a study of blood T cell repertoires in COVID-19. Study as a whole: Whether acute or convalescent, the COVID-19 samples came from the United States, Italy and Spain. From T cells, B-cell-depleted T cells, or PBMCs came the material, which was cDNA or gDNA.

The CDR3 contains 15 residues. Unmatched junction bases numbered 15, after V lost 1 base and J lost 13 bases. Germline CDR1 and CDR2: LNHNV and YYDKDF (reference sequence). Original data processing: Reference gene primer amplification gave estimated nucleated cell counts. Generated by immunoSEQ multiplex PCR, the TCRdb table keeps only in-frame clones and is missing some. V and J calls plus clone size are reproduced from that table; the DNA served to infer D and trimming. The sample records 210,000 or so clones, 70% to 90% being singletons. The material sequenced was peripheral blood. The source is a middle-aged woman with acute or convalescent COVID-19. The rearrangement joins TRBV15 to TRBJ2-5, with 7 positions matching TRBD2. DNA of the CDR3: TGTGCCACCAGCAGAGTGGCGGGAGCCGGGGTTCTTCCGTACTTC. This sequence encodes CATSRVAGAGVLPYF.